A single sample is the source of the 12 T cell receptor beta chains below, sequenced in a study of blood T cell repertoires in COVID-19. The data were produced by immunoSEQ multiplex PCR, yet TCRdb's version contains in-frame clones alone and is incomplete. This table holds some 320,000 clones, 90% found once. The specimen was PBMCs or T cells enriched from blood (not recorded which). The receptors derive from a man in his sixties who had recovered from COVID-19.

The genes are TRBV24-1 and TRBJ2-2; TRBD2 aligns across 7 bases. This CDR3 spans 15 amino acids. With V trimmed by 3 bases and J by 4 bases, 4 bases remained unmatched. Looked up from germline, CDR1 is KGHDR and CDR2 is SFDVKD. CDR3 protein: CATSDPRTSTGELFF. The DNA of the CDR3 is TGTGCCACCAGTGATCCGCGGACTAGCACCGGGGAGCTGTTTTTT.

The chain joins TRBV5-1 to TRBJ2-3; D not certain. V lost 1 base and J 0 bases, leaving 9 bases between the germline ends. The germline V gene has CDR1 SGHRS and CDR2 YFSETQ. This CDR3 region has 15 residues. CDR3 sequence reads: CASSLLPRSTDTQYF. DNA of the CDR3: TGCGCCAGCAGCTTGTTGCCCAGGAGCACAGATACGCAGTATTTT.

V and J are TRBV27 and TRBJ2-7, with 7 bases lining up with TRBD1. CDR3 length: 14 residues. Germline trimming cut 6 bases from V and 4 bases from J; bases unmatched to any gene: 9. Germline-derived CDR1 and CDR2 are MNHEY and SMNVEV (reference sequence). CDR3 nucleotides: TGTGCCAGCAGCGCCCGCCGGGACAGATACGAGCAGTACTTC. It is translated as CASSARRDRYEQYF.

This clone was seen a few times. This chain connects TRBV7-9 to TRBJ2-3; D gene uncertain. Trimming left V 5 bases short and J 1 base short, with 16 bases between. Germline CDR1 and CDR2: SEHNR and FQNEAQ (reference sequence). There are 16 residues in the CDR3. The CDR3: CASSPQIQGGTDTQYF. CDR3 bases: TGTGCCAGCAGCCCACAAATCCAAGGAGGCACAGATACGCAGTATTTT.

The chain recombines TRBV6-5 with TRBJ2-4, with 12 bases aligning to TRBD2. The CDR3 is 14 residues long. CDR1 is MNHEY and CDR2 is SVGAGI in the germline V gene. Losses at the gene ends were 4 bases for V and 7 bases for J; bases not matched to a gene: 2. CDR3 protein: CASSSGLAGNIQYF. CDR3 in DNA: TGTGCCAGCAGTTCGGGACTAGCGGGCAACATTCAGTACTTC.

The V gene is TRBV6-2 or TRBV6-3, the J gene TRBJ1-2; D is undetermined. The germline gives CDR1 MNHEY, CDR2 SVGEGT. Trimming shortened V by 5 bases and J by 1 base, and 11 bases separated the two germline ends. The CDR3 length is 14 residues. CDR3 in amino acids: CASSLDGVNYGYTF. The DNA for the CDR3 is TGTGCCAGCAGTCTTGACGGGGTTAACTATGGCTACACCTTC.

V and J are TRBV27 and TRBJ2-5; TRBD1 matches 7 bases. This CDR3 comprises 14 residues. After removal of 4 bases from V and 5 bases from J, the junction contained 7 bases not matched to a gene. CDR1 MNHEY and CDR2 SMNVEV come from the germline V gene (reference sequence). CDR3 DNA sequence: TGTGCCAGCAGTTACAGGGGCGGTGAGGAGACCCAGTACTTC. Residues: CASSYRGGEETQYF.

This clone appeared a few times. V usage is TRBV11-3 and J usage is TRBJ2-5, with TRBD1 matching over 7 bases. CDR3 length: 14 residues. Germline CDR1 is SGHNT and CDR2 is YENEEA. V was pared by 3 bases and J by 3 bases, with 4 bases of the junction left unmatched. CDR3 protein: CASSFWQGEETQYF. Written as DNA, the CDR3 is TGTGCCAGCAGCTTTTGGCAGGGGGAAGAGACCCAGTACTTC. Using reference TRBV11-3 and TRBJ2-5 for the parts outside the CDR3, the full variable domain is EAGVVQSPRYKIIEKKQPVAFWCNPISGHNTLYWYLQNLGQGPELLIRYENEEAVDDSQLPKDRFSAERLKGVDSTLKIQPAELGDSAVYLCASSFWQGEETQYFGPGTRLLVL.

The CDR3 DNA follows: TGTGCCAGCAGCCCTATAGCGGAGGGGAACACCGGGGAGCTGTTTTTT. Translating gives CASSPIAEGNTGELFF. The V gene is TRBV5-5, the J gene TRBJ2-2; D possibly corresponds to TRBD2 (6 bases). This CDR3 has 16 residues. Germline values: CDR1 SGHKS, CDR2 YYEKEE (reference sequence). V lost 4 bases and J 1 base, leaving 14 bases between the germline ends. Full variable domain (missing parts from reference TRBV5-5 and TRBJ2-2): DAGVTQSPTHLIKTRGQQVTLRCSPISGHKSVSWYQQVLGQGPQFIFQYYEKEERGRGNFPDRFSARQFPNYSSELNVNALLLGDSALYLCASSPIAEGNTGELFFGEGSRLTVL.

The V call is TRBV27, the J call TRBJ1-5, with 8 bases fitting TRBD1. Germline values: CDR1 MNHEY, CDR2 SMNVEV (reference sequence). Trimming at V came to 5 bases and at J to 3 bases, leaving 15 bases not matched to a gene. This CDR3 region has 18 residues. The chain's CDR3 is CASSDGPVGQGNNQPQHF. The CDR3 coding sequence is TGTGCCAGCAGTGATGGACCGGTCGGACAGGGAAACAATCAGCCCCAGCATTTT.

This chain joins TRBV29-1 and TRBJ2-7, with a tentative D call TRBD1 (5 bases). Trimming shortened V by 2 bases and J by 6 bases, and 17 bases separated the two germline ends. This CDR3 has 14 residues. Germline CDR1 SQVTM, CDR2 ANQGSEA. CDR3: CSVEPDRGSSEQYF. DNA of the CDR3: TGCAGCGTTGAACCGGATAGGGGATCGAGCGAGCAGTACTTC.

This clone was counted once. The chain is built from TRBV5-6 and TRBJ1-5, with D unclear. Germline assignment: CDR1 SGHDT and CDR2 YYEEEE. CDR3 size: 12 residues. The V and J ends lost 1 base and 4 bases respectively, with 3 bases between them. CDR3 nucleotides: TGTGCCAGCAGCTTGCTGAATCAGCCCCAGCATTTT. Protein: CASSLLNQPQHF.